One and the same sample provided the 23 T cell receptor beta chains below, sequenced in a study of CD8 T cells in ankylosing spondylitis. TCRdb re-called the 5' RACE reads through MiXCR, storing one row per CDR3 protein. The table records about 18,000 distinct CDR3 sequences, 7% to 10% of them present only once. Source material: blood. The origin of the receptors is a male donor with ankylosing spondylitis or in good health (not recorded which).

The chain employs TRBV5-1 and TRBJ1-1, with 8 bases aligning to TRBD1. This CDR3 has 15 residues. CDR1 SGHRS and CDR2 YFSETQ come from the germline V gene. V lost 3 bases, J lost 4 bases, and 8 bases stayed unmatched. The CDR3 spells CASSSEGQGGTEAFF. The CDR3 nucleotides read TGCGCCAGCAGCTCAGAAGGACAGGGAGGCACTGAAGCTTTCTTT.

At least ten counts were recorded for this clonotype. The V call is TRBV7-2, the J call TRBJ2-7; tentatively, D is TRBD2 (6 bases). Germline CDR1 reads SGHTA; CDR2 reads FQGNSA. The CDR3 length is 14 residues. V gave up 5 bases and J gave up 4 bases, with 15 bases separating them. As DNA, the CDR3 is TGTGCCAGCAGCCGGCGGGACGTGGGATACGAGCAGTACGTC. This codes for CASSRRDVGYEQYV.

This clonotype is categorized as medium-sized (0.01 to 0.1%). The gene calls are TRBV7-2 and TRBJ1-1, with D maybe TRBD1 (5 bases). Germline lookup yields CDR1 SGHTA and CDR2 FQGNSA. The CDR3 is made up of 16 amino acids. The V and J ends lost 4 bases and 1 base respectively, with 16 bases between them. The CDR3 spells CASSSWDDLRNTEAFF. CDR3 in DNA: TGTGCCAGCAGCTCCTGGGACGACCTAAGGAACACTGAAGCTTTCTTT.

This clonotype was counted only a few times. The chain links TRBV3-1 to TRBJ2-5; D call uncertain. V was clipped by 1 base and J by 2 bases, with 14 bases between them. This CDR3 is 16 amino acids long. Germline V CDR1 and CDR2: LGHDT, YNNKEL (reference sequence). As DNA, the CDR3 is TGTGCCAGCAGCCAAGGGGCAGGCCGAATTCAAGAGACCCAGTACTTC. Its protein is CASSQGAGRIQETQYF.

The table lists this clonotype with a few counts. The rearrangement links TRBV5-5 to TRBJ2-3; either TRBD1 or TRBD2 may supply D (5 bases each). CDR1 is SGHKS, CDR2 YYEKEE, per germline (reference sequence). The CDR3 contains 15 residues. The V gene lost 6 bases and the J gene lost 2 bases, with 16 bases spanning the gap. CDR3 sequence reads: CASKGTAVFTDTQYF. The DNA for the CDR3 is TGTGCCAGCAAGGGGACCGCCGTCTTCACAGATACGCAGTATTTT.

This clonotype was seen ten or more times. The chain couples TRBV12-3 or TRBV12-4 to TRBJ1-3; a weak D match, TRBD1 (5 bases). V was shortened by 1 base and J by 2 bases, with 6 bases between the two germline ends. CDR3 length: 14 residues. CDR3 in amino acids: CASSLVRAGNTIYF. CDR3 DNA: TGTGCCAGCAGTTTAGTCAGGGCTGGAAACACCATATATTTT.

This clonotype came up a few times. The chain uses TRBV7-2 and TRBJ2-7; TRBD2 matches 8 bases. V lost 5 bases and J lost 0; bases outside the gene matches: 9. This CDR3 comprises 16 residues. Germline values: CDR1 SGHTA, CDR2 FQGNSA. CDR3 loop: CASSITSGAPSYEQYF. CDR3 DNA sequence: TGTGCCAGCAGCATAACTAGCGGAGCCCCCTCCTACGAGCAGTACTTC. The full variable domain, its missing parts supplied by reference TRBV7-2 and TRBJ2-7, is GAGVSQSPSNKVTEKGKDVELRCDPISGHTALYWYRQSLGQGLEFLIYFQGNSAPDKSGLPSDRFSAERTGGSVSTLTIQRTQQEDSAVYLCASSITSGAPSYEQYFGPGTRLTVT.

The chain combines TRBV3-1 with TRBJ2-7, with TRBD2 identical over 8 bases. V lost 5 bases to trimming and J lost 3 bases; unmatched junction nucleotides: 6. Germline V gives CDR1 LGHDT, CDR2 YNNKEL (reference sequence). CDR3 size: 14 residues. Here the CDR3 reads CASSSGTSLYEQYF. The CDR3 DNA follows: TGTGCCAGCAGCTCCGGGACTAGTCTCTACGAGCAGTACTTC.

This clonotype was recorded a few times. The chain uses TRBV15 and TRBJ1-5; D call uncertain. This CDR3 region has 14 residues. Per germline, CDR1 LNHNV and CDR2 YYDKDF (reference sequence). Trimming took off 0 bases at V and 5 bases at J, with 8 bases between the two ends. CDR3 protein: CATSREGWDQPQHF. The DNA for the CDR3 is TGTGCCACCAGCAGAGAGGGCTGGGATCAGCCCCAGCATTTT.

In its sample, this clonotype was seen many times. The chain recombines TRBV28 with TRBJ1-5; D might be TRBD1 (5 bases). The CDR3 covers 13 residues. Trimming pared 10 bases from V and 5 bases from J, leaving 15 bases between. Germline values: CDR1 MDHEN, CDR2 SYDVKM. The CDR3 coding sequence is TGTGCCATCATGGGGCAGAACTATCAGCCCCAGCATTTT. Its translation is CAIMGQNYQPQHF. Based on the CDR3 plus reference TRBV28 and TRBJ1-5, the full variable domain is DVKVTQSSRYLVKRTGEKVFLECVQDMDHENMFWYRQDPGLGLRLIYFSYDVKMKEKGDIPEGYSVSREKKERFSLILESASTNQTSMYLCAIMGQNYQPQHFGDGTRLSIL.

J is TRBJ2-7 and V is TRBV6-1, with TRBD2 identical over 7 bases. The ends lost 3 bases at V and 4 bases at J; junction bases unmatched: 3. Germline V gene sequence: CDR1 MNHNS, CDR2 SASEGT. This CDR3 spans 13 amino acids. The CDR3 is CASSEGTKYEQYF. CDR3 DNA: TGTGCCAGCAGTGAGGGGACTAAATACGAGCAGTACTTC.

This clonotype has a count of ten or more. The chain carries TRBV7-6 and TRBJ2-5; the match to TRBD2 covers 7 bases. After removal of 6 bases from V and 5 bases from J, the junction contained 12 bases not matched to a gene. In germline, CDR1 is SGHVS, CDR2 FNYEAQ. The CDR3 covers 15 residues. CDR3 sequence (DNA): TGTGCCAGCAGACCCAACGGGGGGTTAGGCGAGACCCAGTACTTC. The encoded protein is CASRPNGGLGETQYF.

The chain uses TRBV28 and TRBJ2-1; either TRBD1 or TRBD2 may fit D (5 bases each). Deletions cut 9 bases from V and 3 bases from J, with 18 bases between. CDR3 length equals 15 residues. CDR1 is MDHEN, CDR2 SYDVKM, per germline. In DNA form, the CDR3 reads TGTGCCAGTCGAATACGGGGCCTCAGCTACAATGAGCAGTTCTTC. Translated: CASRIRGLSYNEQFF. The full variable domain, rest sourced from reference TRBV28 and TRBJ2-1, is DVKVTQSSRYLVKRTGEKVFLECVQDMDHENMFWYRQDPGLGLRLIYFSYDVKMKEKGDIPEGYSVSREKKERFSLILESASTNQTSMYLCASRIRGLSYNEQFFGPGTRLTVL.

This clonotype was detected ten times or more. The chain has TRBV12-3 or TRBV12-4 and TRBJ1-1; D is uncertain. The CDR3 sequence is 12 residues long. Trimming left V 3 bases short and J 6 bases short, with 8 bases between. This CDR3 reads CASSFLVPEAFF. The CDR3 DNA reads TGTGCCAGCAGTTTCTTAGTCCCTGAAGCTTTCTTT.

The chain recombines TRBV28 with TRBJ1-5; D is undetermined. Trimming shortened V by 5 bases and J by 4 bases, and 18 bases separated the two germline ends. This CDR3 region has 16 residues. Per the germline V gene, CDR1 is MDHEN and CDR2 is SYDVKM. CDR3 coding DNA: TGTGCCAGCAGTAGCCGGGCTAAGTTTGGAAATCAGCCCCAGCATTTT. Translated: CASSSRAKFGNQPQHF. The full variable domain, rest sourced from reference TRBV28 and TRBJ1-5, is DVKVTQSSRYLVKRTGEKVFLECVQDMDHENMFWYRQDPGLGLRLIYFSYDVKMKEKGDIPEGYSVSREKKERFSLILESASTNQTSMYLCASSSRAKFGNQPQHFGDGTRLSIL.

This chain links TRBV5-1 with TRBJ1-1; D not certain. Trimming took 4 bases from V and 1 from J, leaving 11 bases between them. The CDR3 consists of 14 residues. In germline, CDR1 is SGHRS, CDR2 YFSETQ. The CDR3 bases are TGCGCCAGCAGCACTCGACGGGCGAACACTGAAGCTTTCTTT. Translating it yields CASSTRRANTEAFF.

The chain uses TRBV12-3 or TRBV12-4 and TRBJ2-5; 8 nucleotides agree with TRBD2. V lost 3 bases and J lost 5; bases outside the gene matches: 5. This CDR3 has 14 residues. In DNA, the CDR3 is TGTGCCAGCAGTTTCTACGGGGGGGACGAGACCCAGTACTTC. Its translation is CASSFYGGDETQYF.

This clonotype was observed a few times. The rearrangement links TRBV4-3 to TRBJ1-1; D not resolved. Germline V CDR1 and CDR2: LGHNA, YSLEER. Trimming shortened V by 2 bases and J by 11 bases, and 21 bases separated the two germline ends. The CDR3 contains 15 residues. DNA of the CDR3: TGCGCCAGCAGCCAAAATTCGCGAGCACTTGCGGGGGCTTTCTTT. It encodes CASSQNSRALAGAFF.

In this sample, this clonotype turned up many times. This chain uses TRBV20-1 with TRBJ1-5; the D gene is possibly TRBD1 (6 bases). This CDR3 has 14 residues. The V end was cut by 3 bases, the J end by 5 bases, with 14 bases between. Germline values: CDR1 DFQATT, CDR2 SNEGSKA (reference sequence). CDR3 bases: TGCAGTGCTAGCCTGGGGGGGGCGTATCAGCCCCAGCATTTT. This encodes CSASLGGAYQPQHF.

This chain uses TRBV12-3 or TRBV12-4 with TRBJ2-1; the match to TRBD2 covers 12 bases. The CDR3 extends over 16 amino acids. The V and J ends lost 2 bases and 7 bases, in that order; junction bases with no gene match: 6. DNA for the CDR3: TGTGCCAGCAGTTTACTAGCGGGGGGGCTAAGAAATGAGCAGTTCTTC. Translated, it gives CASSLLAGGLRNEQFF.

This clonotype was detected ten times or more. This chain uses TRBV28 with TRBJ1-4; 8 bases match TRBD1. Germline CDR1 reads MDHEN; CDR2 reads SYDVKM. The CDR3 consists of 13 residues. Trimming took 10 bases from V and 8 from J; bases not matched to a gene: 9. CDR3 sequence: CAIKDRAEEKLFF. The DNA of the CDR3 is TGTGCCATTAAGGACAGGGCGGAAGAAAAACTGTTTTTT.

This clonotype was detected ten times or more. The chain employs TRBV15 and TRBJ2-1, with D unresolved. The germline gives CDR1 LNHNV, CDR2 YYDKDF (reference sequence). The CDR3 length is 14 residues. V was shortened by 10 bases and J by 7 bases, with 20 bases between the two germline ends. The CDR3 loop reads CAIRSRTPFNEQFF. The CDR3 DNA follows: TGTGCCATCCGCTCCAGAACCCCTTTTAATGAGCAGTTCTTC. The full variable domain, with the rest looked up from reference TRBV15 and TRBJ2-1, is DAMVIQNPRYQVTQFGKPVTLSCSQTLNHNVMYWYQQKSSQAPKLLFHYYDKDFNNEADTPDNFQSRRPNTSFCFLDIRSPGLGDTAMYLCAIRSRTPFNEQFFGPGTRLTVL.

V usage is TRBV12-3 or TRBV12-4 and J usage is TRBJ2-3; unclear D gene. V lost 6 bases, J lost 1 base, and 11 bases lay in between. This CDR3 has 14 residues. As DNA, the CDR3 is TGTGCCAGCAGCCCTTTCGGGCGCACAGATACGCAGTATTTT. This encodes CASSPFGRTDTQYF.